Each of the 26 T cell receptor beta chains below was sequenced from the same sample in a study of vaccination and CD4 T cells after COVID-19. Cultured CD4+ T cells had their DNA profiled by the Oncomine TCR Beta short-read assay. One entry per CDR3 protein results from TCRdb running MiXCR on the PCR reads. The data contain about 13,000 distinct CDR3 sequences, 45% to 65% of them singletons. Treatment reported: roughly ten-day PBMC culture with coronavirus spike peptide pools or control peptides (ViraFEST assay). No cognate antigen is known for these TCRs. Input material: CD4+ T cells from blood, cultured in vitro. The receptor source for this set is a human donor who had recovered from COVID-19.

The rearrangement joins TRBV7-6 to TRBJ2-5, with D perhaps TRBD2 (5 bases). Trimming removed 5 bases at V and 5 bases at J, with 18 bases between. The CDR3 runs 15 residues. Germline V lookup: CDR1 SGHVS, CDR2 FNYEAQ. CDR3 DNA sequence: TGTGCCAGCAGCCCCCAGTTGACACCGGGGGAGACCCAGTACTTC. Its translation: CASSPQLTPGETQYF.

The chain has TRBV6-1 and TRBJ1-5; D unresolved. CDR1 is MNHNS, CDR2 SASEGT, per germline. The V end lost 6 bases, the J end lost 7 bases, and 13 bases lay between the germline ends. CDR3 size: 13 residues. The CDR3 DNA sequence: TGTGCCAGCAGCCCGGAAAGACGGCAGCCCCAGCATTTT. This sequence encodes CASSPERRQPQHF.

In this sample, this clonotype turned up a few times. This chain uses TRBV7-6 with TRBJ2-5; D might be TRBD2 (5 bases). Trimming shortened V by 5 bases and J by 6 bases, and 13 bases separated the two germline ends. Per the germline V gene, CDR1 is SGHVS and CDR2 is FNYEAQ. The CDR3 sequence is 13 residues long. CDR3 sequence (DNA): TGTGCCAGCAGCCGCTTAGAGGGAAAGACCCAGTACTTC. It specifies CASSRLEGKTQYF.

This clonotype was observed a few times. This chain joins TRBV25-1 and TRBJ1-1; 8 nucleotides match TRBD1. CDR1 is MGHDK and CDR2 is SYGVNS in the germline V gene. J gave up 6 bases and V 7 bases, and 10 bases lay outside the gene matches. This CDR3 is 14 amino acids long. The CDR3 loop is CASTRAGQGSEAFF. Here the CDR3 DNA reads TGTGCCAGCACAAGAGCAGGACAGGGCTCTGAAGCTTTCTTT. The whole variable domain, filled in from reference TRBV25-1 and TRBJ1-1, reads EADIYQTPRYLVIGTGKKITLECSQTMGHDKMYWYQQDPGMELHLIHYSYGVNSTEKGDLSSESTVSRIRTEHFPLTLESARPSHTSQYLCASTRAGQGSEAFFGQGTRLTVV.

A single count supports this clonotype. The V and J genes are TRBV20-1 and TRBJ2-7; 9 bases agree with TRBD2. The J segment lost 6 bases and the V segment lost 2 bases, leaving 8 bases of the junction unmatched. From germline, CDR1 is DFQATT and CDR2 SNEGSKA (reference sequence). The CDR3 covers 14 residues. The CDR3 loop reads CSARSAGGSSEQYF. CDR3 coding DNA: TGCAGTGCTAGATCGGCGGGAGGGTCCAGCGAGCAGTACTTC.

This clonotype was counted only a few times. V gene TRBV7-9 combines with J gene TRBJ2-2; 13 bases match TRBD2. CDR1 is SEHNR and CDR2 is FQNEAQ in the germline V gene (reference sequence). The CDR3 runs 16 residues. V lost 4 bases, J lost 4 bases, and 3 bases stayed unmatched. As DNA, the CDR3 is TGTGCCAGCAGCTCCGGACTAGCGGGAGTCACCGGGGAGCTGTTTTTT. It yields the protein CASSSGLAGVTGELFF.

This clonotype rates as large. The chain employs TRBV2 and TRBJ2-2; 9 bases map to TRBD1. Germline values: CDR1 SNHLY, CDR2 FYNNEI. Germline trimming cut 6 bases from V and 1 base from J; bases unmatched to any gene: 3. The CDR3 runs 15 residues. CDR3 protein: CASRDRGQNTGELFF. The CDR3 DNA reads as TGTGCCAGCAGGGACAGGGGCCAGAACACCGGGGAGCTGTTTTTT.

This clonotype appeared a few times. This rearrangement joins TRBV2 to TRBJ1-5, with TRBD1 as a possible D gene (6 bases). Germline V gene lookup returns CDR1 SNHLY and CDR2 FYNNEI. Trimming cost V 5 bases and J 1 base, with 12 bases left between them. The CDR3 runs to 15 residues. As DNA, the CDR3 is TGTGCCAGCAGTCCAGACAGGCAAAGCAATCAGCCCCAGCATTTT. Amino acids: CASSPDRQSNQPQHF.

This chain links TRBV10-3 with TRBJ2-3; D unresolved. Germline CDR1 reads ENHRY; CDR2 reads SYGVKD. The CDR3 spans 13 residues. V was cut by 3 bases and J by 4 bases, with 8 bases left in between. CDR3 DNA: TGTGCCATCAGTGATGAAGGGTCAGATACGCAGTATTTT. Its translation is CAISDEGSDTQYF.

V gene TRBV9 combines with J gene TRBJ2-1; 11 bases fit TRBD2. Trimming cost V 3 bases and J 2 bases; bases outside gene matches: 7. The germline gives CDR1 SGDLS, CDR2 YYNGEE. The CDR3 consists of 17 residues. CDR3 sequence (DNA): TGTGCCAGCAGCGACTCCGGGACTAGCGGTACCTACAATGAGCAGTTCTTC. Translating it yields CASSDSGTSGTYNEQFF. Combining the CDR3 with reference TRBV9 and TRBJ2-1 gives the whole variable domain DSGVTQTPKHLITATGQRVTLRCSPRSGDLSVYWYQQSLDQGLQFLIQYYNGEERAKGNILERFSAQQFPDLHSELNLSSLELGDSALYFCASSDSGTSGTYNEQFFGPGTRLTVL.

This clonotype appeared once. The chain carries TRBV28 and TRBJ2-7, with D perhaps assigned TRBD1 or TRBD2 (7 bases each). The CDR3 consists of 15 residues. CDR1 is MDHEN, CDR2 SYDVKM, per germline. V was trimmed by 2 bases and J by 4 bases, leaving 15 bases between them. The CDR3 here is CASSLRQGGRYEQYF. The CDR3 bases are TGTGCCAGCAGTTTACGACAGGGAGGGCGTTACGAGCAGTACTTC.

The chain joins TRBV7-6 to TRBJ2-1; D perhaps matches TRBD2 (6 bases). This CDR3 is built from 14 residues. Trimming took 1 base from V and 4 from J, leaving 8 bases between them. Germline V gene sequence: CDR1 SGHVS, CDR2 FNYEAQ. The CDR3 DNA is TGTGCCAGCAGCTTAGGCGGGAAATACAATGAGCAGTTCTTC. Translating it yields CASSLGGKYNEQFF.

The J gene is TRBJ2-3, the V gene TRBV12-3 or TRBV12-4; D might be TRBD1 or TRBD2, each matching 5 bases. Trimming stripped 4 bases from V and 8 bases from J, with 13 bases between. CDR3 length: 13 residues. CDR3 amino acids: CASSSGGLGTQYF. As DNA, the CDR3 is TGTGCCAGCAGTTCTGGGGGTTTAGGTACGCAGTATTTT.

The chain recombines TRBV20-1 with TRBJ2-1; 10 bases align to TRBD2. Germline V gene data show CDR1 as DFQATT and CDR2 as SNEGSKA (reference sequence). The CDR3 loop spans 13 amino acids. V shed 1 base, J shed 6 bases, and the junction held 0 bases outside the gene matches. This CDR3 is CSARVAGGNEQFF. The DNA for the CDR3 is TGCAGTGCTAGAGTAGCGGGAGGCAATGAGCAGTTCTTC.

This chain connects TRBV20-1 to TRBJ2-2; a weak D match, TRBD2 (6 bases). V gave up 5 bases and J gave up 0 bases, with 7 bases separating them. The germline V gene has CDR1 DFQATT and CDR2 SNEGSKA (reference sequence). The CDR3 runs to 13 residues. The CDR3 reads CSAWRANTGELFF. CDR3 bases: TGCAGTGCTTGGAGGGCGAACACCGGGGAGCTGTTTTTT.

This clonotype has just one count. This chain connects TRBV6-2 or TRBV6-3 to TRBJ2-7, with TRBD2 as a possible D gene (6 bases). The CDR3 loop spans 12 amino acids. Trimming cost V 8 bases and J 3 bases, with 11 bases left between them. Germline CDR1 reads MNHEY; CDR2 reads SVGEGT. CDR3 sequence (DNA): TGTGCCAGCTCCTCGGGAGACTACGAGCAGTACTTC. The encoded protein is CASSSGDYEQYF.

This chain joins TRBV30 and TRBJ2-7; 9 nucleotides match TRBD2. CDR3 length equals 12 residues. Germline loops: CDR1 GTSNPN, CDR2 SVGIG (reference sequence). The V gene end was trimmed by 2 bases and the J gene end by 10 bases; junction bases not matched to a gene: 6. The CDR3 protein is CAWSWREGPQYF. Written as DNA, the CDR3 is TGTGCCTGGAGTTGGCGGGAGGGGCCCCAGTACTTC.

The table lists this clonotype with a few counts. The gene calls are TRBV7-2 and TRBJ2-2; possibly TRBD2 for D (6 bases). Trimming shortened V by 2 bases and J by 5 bases, and 15 bases separated the two germline ends. The CDR3 extends over 16 amino acids. CDR1 is SGHTA and CDR2 is FQGNSA in the germline V gene. CDR3 bases: TGTGCCAGCAGCTTAAGGTTCGGGGACTCGACCGGGGAGCTGTTTTTT. It yields the protein CASSLRFGDSTGELFF.

This clonotype has more than one count but fewer than ten. The chain joins TRBV2 to TRBJ2-3; the D gene is possibly TRBD2 (5 bases). The ends were cut back, 6 bases at V and 2 bases at J, with 12 bases in the middle. The CDR3 is 14 residues long. CDR1 and CDR2 from the germline V gene are SNHLY and FYNNEI. The CDR3: CASSWTSHTDTQYF. The CDR3 DNA follows: TGTGCCAGCAGCTGGACTTCCCACACAGATACGCAGTATTTT.

This clonotype was observed once. The chain employs TRBV5-1 and TRBJ2-5; 9 bases are shared with TRBD2. The CDR3 totals 15 residues. V trimming: 6 bases; J trimming: 2 bases; junction bases outside the gene matches: 8. Germline loops: CDR1 SGHRS, CDR2 YFSETQ. The CDR3 sequence: CASKSSGEIQETQYF. The CDR3 nucleotides read TGCGCCAGCAAATCTAGCGGGGAGATTCAAGAGACCCAGTACTTC.

The J gene is TRBJ2-5, the V gene TRBV7-8; 8 nucleotides match TRBD1. CDR3 length: 13 amino acids. CDR1 and CDR2 (germline): SGHVS, FQNEAQ. The V and J ends lost 5 bases and 4 bases, in that order; junction bases with no gene match: 3. CDR3 region: CASSPDRGETQYF. CDR3 DNA: TGTGCCAGCAGCCCCGACAGGGGAGAGACCCAGTACTTC. Full variable domain (remainder filled in from reference TRBV7-8 and TRBJ2-5): GAGVSQSPRYKVAKRGQDVALRCDPISGHVSLFWYQQALGQGPEFLTYFQNEAQLDKSGLPSDRFFAERPEGSVSTLKIQRTQQEDSAVYLCASSPDRGETQYFGPGTRLLVL.

The chain combines TRBV7-2 with TRBJ2-2; D gene ambiguous. V lost 5 bases to trimming and J lost 5 bases, with 12 bases between them. The CDR3 sequence is 14 residues long. Germline CDR1 and CDR2: SGHTA and FQGNSA. In DNA form, the CDR3 reads TGTGCCAGCAGCCCCGGCTTAGGGACCGGGGAGCTGTTTTTT. It yields the protein CASSPGLGTGELFF. Combining the CDR3 with reference TRBV7-2 and TRBJ2-2 gives the whole variable domain GAGVSQSPSNKVTEKGKDVELRCDPISGHTALYWYRQSLGQGLEFLIYFQGNSAPDKSGLPSDRFSAERTGGSVSTLTIQRTQQEDSAVYLCASSPGLGTGELFFGEGSRLTVL.

The rearrangement uses TRBV7-2 and TRBJ1-2, with TRBD1 as a possible D gene (5 bases). V shed 5 bases and J shed 13 bases, with 20 bases lying between them. CDR1 and CDR2 from the germline V gene are SGHTA and FQGNSA. The CDR3 is 13 amino acids. CDR3 coding DNA: TGTGCCAGCAGCCCCGGGAGGGGTAGGCCTTGCACCTTC. As protein: CASSPGRGRPCTF.

The J gene is TRBJ1-6, the V gene TRBV21-1. TRBV21-1 is a recognized pseudogene. This CDR3 is built from 13 residues. DNA for the CDR3: TGTGCCAGCAGCACTGGGTCCGGATCACCCCTCCACTTT. Translation: CASSTGSGSPLHF.

This clonotype qualifies as large (0.1 to 1%). The J gene is TRBJ1-6, the V gene TRBV15; a possible D gene is TRBD1 (5 bases). This CDR3 contains 15 residues. CDR1 LNHNV and CDR2 YYDKDF come from the germline V gene (reference sequence). V lost 4 bases and J lost 0, with 7 bases in between. CDR3: CATSKDSSYNSPLHF. CDR3 bases: TGTGCCACCAGCAAAGACAGCTCCTATAATTCACCCCTCCACTTT.

This clonotype occurred a few times. The chain combines TRBV4-2 with TRBJ1-5; TRBD1 agrees at 11 bases. With 4 bases clipped from V and 10 bases from J, the junction kept 12 bases outside the gene matches. Germline V gene lookup returns CDR1 LGHNA and CDR2 YNFKEQ. The CDR3 runs 16 residues. The CDR3 sequence: CASSPSEGTGGRPQHF. CDR3 nucleotides: TGTGCCAGCAGCCCGTCTGAGGGGACAGGGGGTAGACCCCAGCATTTT.